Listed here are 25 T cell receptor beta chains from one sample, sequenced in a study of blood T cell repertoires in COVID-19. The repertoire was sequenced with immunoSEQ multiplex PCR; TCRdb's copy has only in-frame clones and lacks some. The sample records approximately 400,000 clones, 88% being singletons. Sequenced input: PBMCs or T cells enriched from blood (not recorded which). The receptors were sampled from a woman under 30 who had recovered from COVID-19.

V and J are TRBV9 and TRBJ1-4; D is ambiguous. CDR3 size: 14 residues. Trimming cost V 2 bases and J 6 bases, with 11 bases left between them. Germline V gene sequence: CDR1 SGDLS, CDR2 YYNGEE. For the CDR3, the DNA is TGTGCCAGCAGCGTGACGGTTGCGGATGAAAAACTGTTTTTT. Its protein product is CASSVTVADEKLFF.

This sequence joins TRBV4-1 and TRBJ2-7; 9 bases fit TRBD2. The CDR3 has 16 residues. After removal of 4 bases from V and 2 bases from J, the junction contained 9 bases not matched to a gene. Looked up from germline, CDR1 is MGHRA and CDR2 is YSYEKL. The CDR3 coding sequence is TGCGCCAGCAGCCCTCGGGAGCGGGGGGTCCCCTACGAGCAGTACTTC. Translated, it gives CASSPRERGVPYEQYF.

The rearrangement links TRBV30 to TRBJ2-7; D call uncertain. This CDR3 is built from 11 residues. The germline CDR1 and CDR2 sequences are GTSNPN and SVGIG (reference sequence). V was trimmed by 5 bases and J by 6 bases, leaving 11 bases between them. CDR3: CAWAAGPEQYF. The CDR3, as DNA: TGTGCCTGGGCCGCAGGTCCCGAGCAGTACTTC.

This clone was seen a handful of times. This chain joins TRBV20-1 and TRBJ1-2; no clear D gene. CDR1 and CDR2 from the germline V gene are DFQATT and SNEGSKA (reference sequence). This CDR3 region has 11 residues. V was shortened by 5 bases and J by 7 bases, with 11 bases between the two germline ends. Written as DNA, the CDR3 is TGCAGTGCTTTCTCTAATTCTGGCTACACCTTC. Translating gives CSAFSNSGYTF.

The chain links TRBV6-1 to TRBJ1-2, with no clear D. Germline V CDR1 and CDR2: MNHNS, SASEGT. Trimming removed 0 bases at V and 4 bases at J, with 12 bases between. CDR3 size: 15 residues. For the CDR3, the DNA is TGTGCCAGCAGTGAAGCGACGGTATCGGGCTATGGCTACACCTTC. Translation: CASSEATVSGYGYTF.

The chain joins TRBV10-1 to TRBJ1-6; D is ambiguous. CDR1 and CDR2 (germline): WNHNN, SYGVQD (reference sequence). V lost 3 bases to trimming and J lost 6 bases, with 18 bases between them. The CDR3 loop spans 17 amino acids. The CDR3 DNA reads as TGCGCCAGCAGTGACCCAGGCCCCGCCGCGTTTAATTCACCCCTCCACTTT. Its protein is CASSDPGPAAFNSPLHF.

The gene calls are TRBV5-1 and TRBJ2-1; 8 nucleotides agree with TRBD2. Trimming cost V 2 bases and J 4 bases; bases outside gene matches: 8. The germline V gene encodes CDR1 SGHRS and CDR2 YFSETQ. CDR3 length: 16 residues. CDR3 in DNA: TGCGCCAGCAGCTTACCTGGACTAGCCCTTTACAATGAGCAGTTCTTC. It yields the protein CASSLPGLALYNEQFF.

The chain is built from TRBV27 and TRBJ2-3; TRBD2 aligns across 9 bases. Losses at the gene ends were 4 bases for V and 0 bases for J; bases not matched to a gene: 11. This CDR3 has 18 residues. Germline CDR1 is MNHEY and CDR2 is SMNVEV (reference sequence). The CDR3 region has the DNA TGTGCCAGCAGTTCCCCAGCGGGGGGCAGAACTAGCACAGATACGCAGTATTTT. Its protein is CASSSPAGGRTSTDTQYF.

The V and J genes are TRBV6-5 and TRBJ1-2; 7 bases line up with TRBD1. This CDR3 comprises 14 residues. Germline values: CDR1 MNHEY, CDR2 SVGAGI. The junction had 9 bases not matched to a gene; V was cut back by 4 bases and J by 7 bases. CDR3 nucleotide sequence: TGTGCCAGCAGTTTCCTGGACAGGAAGGGTGGCTACACCTTC. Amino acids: CASSFLDRKGGYTF.

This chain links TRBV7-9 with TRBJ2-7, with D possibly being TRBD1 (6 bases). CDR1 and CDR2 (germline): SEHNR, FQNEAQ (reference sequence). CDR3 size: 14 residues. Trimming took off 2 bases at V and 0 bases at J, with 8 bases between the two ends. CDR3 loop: CASSLQGISYEQYF. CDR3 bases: TGTGCCAGCAGCTTACAGGGGATCTCCTACGAGCAGTACTTC.

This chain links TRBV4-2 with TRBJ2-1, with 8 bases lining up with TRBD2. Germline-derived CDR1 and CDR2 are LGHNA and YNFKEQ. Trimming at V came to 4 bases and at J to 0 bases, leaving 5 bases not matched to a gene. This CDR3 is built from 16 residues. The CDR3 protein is CASSRTSLSSYNEQFF. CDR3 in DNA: TGTGCCAGCAGCCGGACTAGCTTGAGCTCCTACAATGAGCAGTTCTTC.

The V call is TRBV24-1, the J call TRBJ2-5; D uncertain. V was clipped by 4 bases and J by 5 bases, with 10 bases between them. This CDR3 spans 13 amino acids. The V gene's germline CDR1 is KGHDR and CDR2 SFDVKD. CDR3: CATSDLGSETQYF. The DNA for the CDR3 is TGTGCCACCAGTGACCTAGGTAGCGAGACCCAGTACTTC.

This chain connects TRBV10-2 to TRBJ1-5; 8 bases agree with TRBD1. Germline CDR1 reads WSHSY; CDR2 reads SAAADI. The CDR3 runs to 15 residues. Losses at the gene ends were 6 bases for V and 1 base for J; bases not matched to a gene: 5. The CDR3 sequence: CASSLDRASNQPQHF. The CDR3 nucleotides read TGCGCCAGCAGCCTGGACAGGGCAAGCAATCAGCCCCAGCATTTT.

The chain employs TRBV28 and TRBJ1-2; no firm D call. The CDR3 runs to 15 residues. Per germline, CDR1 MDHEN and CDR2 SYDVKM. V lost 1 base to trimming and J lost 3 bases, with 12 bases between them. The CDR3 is CASSLFLLRDYGYTF. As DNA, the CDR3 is TGTGCCAGCAGTTTATTCCTCTTAAGAGACTATGGCTACACCTTC.

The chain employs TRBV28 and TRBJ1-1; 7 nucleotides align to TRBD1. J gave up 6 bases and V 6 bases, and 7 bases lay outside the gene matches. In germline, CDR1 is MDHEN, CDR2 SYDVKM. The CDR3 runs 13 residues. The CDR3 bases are TGTGCCAGCAGCCTCGACAGGGCGGCTGAAGCTTTCTTT. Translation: CASSLDRAAEAFF.

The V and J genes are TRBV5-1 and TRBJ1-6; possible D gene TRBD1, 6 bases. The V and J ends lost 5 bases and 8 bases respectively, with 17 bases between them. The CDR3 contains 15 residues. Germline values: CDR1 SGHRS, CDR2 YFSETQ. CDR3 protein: CASRLNRATDSPLHF. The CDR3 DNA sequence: TGCGCCAGCAGGTTAAACAGGGCAACGGATTCACCCCTCCACTTT.

The CDR3 sequence: CASSSYRVSNTEAFF. The CDR3 DNA follows: TGTGCCAGCAGTTCTTATCGGGTCTCGAACACTGAAGCTTTCTTT. The chain uses TRBV28 and TRBJ1-1; D not resolved. Germline lookup yields CDR1 MDHEN and CDR2 SYDVKM. V lost 4 bases and J lost 1, with 13 bases in between. The CDR3 runs 15 residues.

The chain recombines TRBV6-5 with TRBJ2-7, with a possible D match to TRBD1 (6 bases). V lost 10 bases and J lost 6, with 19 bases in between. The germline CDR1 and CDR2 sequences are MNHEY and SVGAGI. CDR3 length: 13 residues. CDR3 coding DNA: TGTGCCACTCATCGCAGGGGAGTAAGCGAGCAGTACTTC. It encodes CATHRRGVSEQYF.

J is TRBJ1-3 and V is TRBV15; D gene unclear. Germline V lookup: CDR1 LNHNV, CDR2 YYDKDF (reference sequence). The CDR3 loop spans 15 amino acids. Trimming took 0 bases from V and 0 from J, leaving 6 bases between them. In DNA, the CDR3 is TGTGCCACCAGCAGAGATGGAGTCTCTGGAAACACCATATATTTT. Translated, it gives CATSRDGVSGNTIYF.

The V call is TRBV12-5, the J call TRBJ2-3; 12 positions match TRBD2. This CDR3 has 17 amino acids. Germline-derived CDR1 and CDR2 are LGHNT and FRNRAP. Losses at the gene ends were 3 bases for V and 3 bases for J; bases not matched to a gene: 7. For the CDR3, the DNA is TGTGCTAGTGGTTTACTCCTAGCGGGGGGGCTTACAGATACGCAGTATTTT. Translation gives CASGLLLAGGLTDTQYF.

The CDR3 protein is CASSLEDREFF. The CDR3 nucleotides are TGCGCCAGCAGCTTGGAGGACAGGGAGTTCTTC. The gene calls are TRBV5-1 and TRBJ2-1, with TRBD1 matching 8 bases. V gave up 0 bases and J gave up 14 bases; unmatched junction bases: 1. Germline CDR1 and CDR2: SGHRS and YFSETQ. There are 11 residues in the CDR3.

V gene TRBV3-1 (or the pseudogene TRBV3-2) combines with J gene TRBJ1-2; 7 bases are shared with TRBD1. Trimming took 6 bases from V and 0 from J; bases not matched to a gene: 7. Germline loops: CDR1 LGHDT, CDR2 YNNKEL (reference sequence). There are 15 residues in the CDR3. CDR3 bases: TGTGCCAGCAGTCGCAGGGGGGCAGCTAACTATGGCTACACCTTC. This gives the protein CASSRRGAANYGYTF.

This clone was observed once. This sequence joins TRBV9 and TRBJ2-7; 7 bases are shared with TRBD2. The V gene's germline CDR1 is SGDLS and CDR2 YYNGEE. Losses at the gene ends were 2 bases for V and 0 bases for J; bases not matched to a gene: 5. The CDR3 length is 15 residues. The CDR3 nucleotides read TGTGCCAGCAGCGTCAGCGGGGCCAGCTCCTACGAGCAGTACTTC. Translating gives CASSVSGASSYEQYF.

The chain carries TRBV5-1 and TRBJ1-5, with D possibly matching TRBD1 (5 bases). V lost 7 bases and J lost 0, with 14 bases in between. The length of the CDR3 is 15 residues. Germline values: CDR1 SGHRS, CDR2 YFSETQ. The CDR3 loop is CASRPRTYSNQPQHF. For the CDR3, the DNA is TGCGCCAGCCGTCCCCGGACATATAGCAATCAGCCCCAGCATTTT.

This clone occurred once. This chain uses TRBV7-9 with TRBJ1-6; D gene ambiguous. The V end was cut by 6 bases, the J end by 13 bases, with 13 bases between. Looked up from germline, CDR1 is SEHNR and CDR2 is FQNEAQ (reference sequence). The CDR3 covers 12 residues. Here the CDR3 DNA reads TGTGCCAGCAGTCGAGAGGCCCGTCCCCTCCACTTT. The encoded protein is CASSREARPLHF.